The 21 T cell receptor beta chains given below trace back to one sample, sequenced in a study of blood T cell repertoires in COVID-19. Clones were read by immunoSEQ multiplex PCR, and TCRdb kept only the in-frame ones, dropping some. This sample carries some 170,000 clones, around 85% of them seen once, and the ten largest clones take around 7.8%. Sequencing input: peripheral blood. These receptors originate from a woman aged 55-69 years with acute or convalescent COVID-19.

The genes are TRBV5-1 and TRBJ2-5; the D gene is possibly TRBD1 (5 bases). The CDR3 is 15 residues long. V was pared by 5 bases and J by 4 bases, with 18 bases between. Germline CDR1 SGHRS, CDR2 YFSETQ. The CDR3 DNA reads TGCGCCAGCAGTCTTGTGGGGCAGCTTGGAGAGACCCAGTACTTC. This translates into CASSLVGQLGETQYF.

This chain joins TRBV30 and TRBJ1-1; TRBD1 aligns across 7 bases. The germline V gene has CDR1 GTSNPN and CDR2 SVGIG (reference sequence). The CDR3 loop spans 12 amino acids. J was trimmed by 1 base and V by 7 bases; bases with no gene match: 3. The CDR3 DNA reads TGTGCCTTCCGGACAGGGAACACTGAAGCTTTCTTT. Translating gives CAFRTGNTEAFF. The full variable domain, its missing parts supplied by reference TRBV30 and TRBJ1-1, is SQTIHQWPATLVQPVGSPLSLECTVEGTSNPNLYWYRQAAGRGLQLLFYSVGIGQISSEVPQNLSASRPQDRQFILSSKKLLLSDSGFYLCAFRTGNTEAFFGQGTRLTVV.

This clone turned up a few times. The chain couples TRBV27 to TRBJ2-7; D not resolved. Trimming removed 0 bases at V and 3 bases at J, with 6 bases between. This CDR3 contains 13 residues. CDR1 and CDR2 (germline): MNHEY, SMNVEV (reference sequence). The CDR3, as DNA: TGTGCCAGCAGTTTATCCCCAGACTACGAGCAGTACTTC. This sequence encodes CASSLSPDYEQYF.

V usage is TRBV6-4 and J usage is TRBJ1-2; no clear D. Trimming cost V 3 bases and J 6 bases, with 8 bases left between them. The CDR3 loop spans 12 amino acids. CDR1 and CDR2 from the germline V gene are MRHNA and SNTAGT. DNA of the CDR3: TGTGCCAGCAGTGAATTGAGGGATGGCTACACCTTC. It encodes CASSELRDGYTF.

The V gene is TRBV9, the J gene TRBJ2-1; 10 nucleotides match TRBD2. Germline V gene lookup returns CDR1 SGDLS and CDR2 YYNGEE. V dropped 3 bases and J dropped 4; count of bases not matched to a gene: 4. CDR3 length: 15 amino acids. DNA of the CDR3: TGTGCCAGCAGCGGACCACTAGCGGGGTACAATGAGCAGTTCTTC. Its translation is CASSGPLAGYNEQFF.

This chain connects TRBV18 to TRBJ1-1; TRBD1 aligns across 10 bases. The CDR3 spans 16 residues. From germline, CDR1 is KGHSH and CDR2 LQKENI. Trimming took 3 bases from V and 5 from J; bases not matched to a gene: 9. This CDR3 is CASSPLGQGGRTEAFF. The CDR3 bases are TGTGCCAGCTCACCCCTCGGACAGGGGGGAAGGACTGAAGCTTTCTTT.

This chain connects TRBV7-3 to TRBJ2-2; D might be TRBD2 (5 bases). This CDR3 contains 14 residues. Germline V gene lookup returns CDR1 SGHTA and CDR2 FQGTGA. V was clipped by 3 bases and J by 7 bases, with 12 bases between them. The CDR3 loop reads CASSLGHGNGELFF. The DNA of the CDR3 is TGTGCCAGCAGCTTGGGTCACGGGAACGGGGAGCTGTTTTTT.

The gene calls are TRBV6-5 and TRBJ2-7, with D possibly being TRBD1 (5 bases). Looked up from germline, CDR1 is MNHEY and CDR2 is SVGAGI. Trimming pared 4 bases from V and 0 bases from J, leaving 10 bases between. CDR3 length: 14 amino acids. CDR3: CASSSQGLSYEQYF. Here the CDR3 DNA reads TGTGCCAGCAGTTCGCAGGGCCTCTCCTACGAGCAGTACTTC.

V is TRBV28 and J is TRBJ1-3; possible D gene TRBD1, 6 bases. This CDR3 spans 14 amino acids. Looked up from germline, CDR1 is MDHEN and CDR2 is SYDVKM. The V end was cut by 6 bases, the J end by 4 bases, with 13 bases between. This CDR3 reads CASRPQGSGNTIYF. The CDR3 DNA follows: TGTGCCAGCAGGCCACAGGGATCCGGAAACACCATATATTTT.

The CDR3 DNA reads as TGTGCCACCACCCCCACCATCGGAGCACAAGAGACCCAGTACTTC. Translation gives CATTPTIGAQETQYF. The genes are TRBV2 and TRBJ2-5; no definite D call. The CDR3 totals 15 residues. V was pared by 10 bases and J by 2 bases, with 20 bases between. Germline CDR1 and CDR2: SNHLY and FYNNEI. Full variable domain (rest looked up from reference TRBV2 and TRBJ2-5): EPEVTQTPSHQVTQMGQEVILRCVPISNHLYFYWYRQILGQKVEFLVSFYNNEISEKSEIFDDQFSVERPDGSNFTLKIRSTKLEDSAMYFCATTPTIGAQETQYFGPGTRLLVL.

The rearrangement links TRBV18 to TRBJ2-2; 11 bases map to TRBD1. With V trimmed by 3 bases and J by 4 bases, 4 bases remained unmatched. The CDR3 is 16 amino acids. Germline loops: CDR1 KGHSH, CDR2 LQKENI. The CDR3 sequence is CASSPGQGATTGELFF. DNA of the CDR3: TGTGCCAGCTCACCCGGACAGGGGGCGACCACCGGGGAGCTGTTTTTT.

The CDR3 loop is CASSETGANTGELFF. CDR3 bases: TGTGCCAGCAGCGAGACAGGGGCTAACACCGGGGAGCTGTTTTTT. The chain has TRBV9 and TRBJ2-2; 8 bases map to TRBD1. V shed 3 bases, J shed 2 bases, and the junction held 3 bases outside the gene matches. The germline gives CDR1 SGDLS, CDR2 YYNGEE. The CDR3 has 15 amino acids.

The sample holds a few counts of this clone. The genes are TRBV15 and TRBJ1-5; D is perhaps TRBD1 (6 bases). The CDR3 is 13 amino acids. Germline-derived CDR1 and CDR2 are LNHNV and YYDKDF (reference sequence). V shed 6 bases and J shed 4 bases, with 10 bases lying between them. The CDR3 region is CATSGQSNQPQHF. CDR3 nucleotides: TGTGCCACCAGTGGACAGTCTAATCAGCCCCAGCATTTT.

The chain couples TRBV7-9 to TRBJ1-2; D gene uncertain. The CDR3 covers 13 residues. Germline CDR1 is SEHNR and CDR2 is FQNEAQ (reference sequence). Trimming took 3 bases from V and 8 from J, leaving 13 bases between them. The CDR3 region has the DNA TGTGCCAGCAGCTTCCGGGATGCCTTGGGCTACACCTTC. Its protein is CASSFRDALGYTF.

This chain links TRBV7-6 with TRBJ2-5; 15 bases match TRBD2. The CDR3 length is 17 residues. V gave up 5 bases and J gave up 2 bases; unmatched junction bases: 6. From germline, CDR1 is SGHVS and CDR2 FNYEAQ. The CDR3 loop is CASSTGLAGGPQETQYF. The CDR3 DNA reads TGTGCCAGCAGCACCGGACTAGCGGGAGGGCCGCAAGAGACCCAGTACTTC. The variable domain in full, with the rest retrieved from reference TRBV7-6 and TRBJ2-5, is GAGVSQSPRYKVTKRGQDVALRCDPISGHVSLYWYRQALGQGPEFLTYFNYEAQQDKSGLPNDRFSAERPEGSISTLTIQRTEQRDSAMYRCASSTGLAGGPQETQYFGPGTRLLVL.

This clone was observed a few times. The chain combines TRBV30 with TRBJ1-3; D is uncertain. Trimming took off 7 bases at V and 0 bases at J, with 16 bases between the two ends. The CDR3 runs 15 residues. The germline gives CDR1 GTSNPN, CDR2 SVGIG (reference sequence). This chain's CDR3 is CALRWRRSSGNTIYF. The DNA for the CDR3 is TGTGCCTTGAGGTGGAGACGCAGCTCTGGAAACACCATATATTTT.

The CDR3 DNA is TGTGCCAGCAGTTTATACCCTAGCGGGAGAGGCGAGCAGTACTTC. Its protein is CASSLYPSGRGEQYF. This chain joins TRBV28 and TRBJ2-7; the match to TRBD2 covers 10 bases. This CDR3 has 15 residues. The germline V gene has CDR1 MDHEN and CDR2 SYDVKM. Unmatched junction bases numbered 6, after V lost 1 base and J lost 6 bases.

The chain is built from TRBV28 and TRBJ1-1; no reliable D call. V gave up 7 bases and J gave up 7 bases, with 13 bases separating them. The CDR3 consists of 12 residues. Per germline, CDR1 MDHEN and CDR2 SYDVKM. Here the CDR3 DNA reads TGTGCCAGCAACACCCCGGGAAGTGAAGCTTTCTTT. Its translation: CASNTPGSEAFF.

This clone has a single count. One end of the junction fails to match germline, which may point to a read error. The chain employs TRBV7-8 and TRBJ1-5, with a weak D call TRBD1 (5 bases). The CDR3 is 15 amino acids. The germline V gene has CDR1 SGHVS and CDR2 FQNEAQ. The CDR3 reads CASSVASGYHQPQHF. CDR3 bases: TGTGCCAGCAGCGTAGCCTCAGGGTACCATCAGCCCCAGCATTTT.

The chain is built from TRBV7-4 and TRBJ1-1; D possibly corresponds to TRBD1 (6 bases). Trimming cost V 5 bases and J 8 bases, with 9 bases left between them. The germline V gene has CDR1 SGHVT and CDR2 SQSDAQ. This CDR3 region has 11 residues. This CDR3 reads CASSATGEAFF. DNA of the CDR3: TGTGCCAGCAGCGCTACAGGGGAAGCTTTCTTT.

The chain joins TRBV2 to TRBJ1-5; TRBD1 matches at 7 bases. The CDR3 totals 17 residues. V lost 4 bases, J lost 3 bases, and 12 bases stayed unmatched. Germline V lookup: CDR1 SNHLY, CDR2 FYNNEI. The CDR3 coding sequence is TGTGCCAGCAGTGCCCAAGGGGGCACAGTCCCCAATCAGCCCCAGCATTTT. It translates to CASSAQGGTVPNQPQHF.